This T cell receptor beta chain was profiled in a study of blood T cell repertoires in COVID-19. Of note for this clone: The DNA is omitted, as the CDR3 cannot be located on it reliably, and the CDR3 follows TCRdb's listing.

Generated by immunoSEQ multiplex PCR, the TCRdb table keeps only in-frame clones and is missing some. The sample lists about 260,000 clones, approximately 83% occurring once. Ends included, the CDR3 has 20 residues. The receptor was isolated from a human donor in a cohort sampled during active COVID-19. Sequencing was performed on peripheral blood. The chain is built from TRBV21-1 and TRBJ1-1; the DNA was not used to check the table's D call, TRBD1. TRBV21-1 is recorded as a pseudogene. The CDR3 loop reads CASSKAVGTGSDTMNTEAFF.